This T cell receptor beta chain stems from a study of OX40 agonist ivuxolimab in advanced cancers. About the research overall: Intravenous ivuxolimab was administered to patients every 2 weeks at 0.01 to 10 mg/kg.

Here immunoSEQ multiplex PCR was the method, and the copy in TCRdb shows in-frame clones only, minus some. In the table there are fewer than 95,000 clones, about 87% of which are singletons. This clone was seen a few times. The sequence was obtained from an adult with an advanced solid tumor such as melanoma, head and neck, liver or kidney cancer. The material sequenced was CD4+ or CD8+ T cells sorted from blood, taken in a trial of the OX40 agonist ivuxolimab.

The CDR3: CASSPTGRSNQPQHF. CDR3 sequence (DNA): TGTGCCAGCAGCCCGACAGGGAGGAGCAATCAGCCCCAGCATTTT. The rearrangement links TRBV6-5 to TRBJ1-5; 7 positions agree with TRBD1. CDR1 and CDR2 from the germline V gene are MNHEY and SVGAGI. The CDR3 has 15 amino acids. The trim removed 6 bases at V and 1 base at J, leaving 6 bases unmatched.